Shown below are 8 T cell receptor beta chains from a single sample sequenced in a study of blood T cell repertoires in COVID-19. The table came from immunoSEQ multiplex PCR; TCRdb's copy has only in-frame clones and leaves some out. The sample gives roughly 170,000 clones, under 90% of which show up once; less than 15% is in the top ten. Material: PBMCs or T cells enriched from blood (not recorded which). All receptors derive from a man between 50 and 59 years old who had recovered from COVID-19.

The chain employs TRBV7-3 and TRBJ1-1; D not certain. Trimming shortened V by 5 bases and J by 4 bases, and 14 bases separated the two germline ends. This CDR3 has 14 residues. Germline values: CDR1 SGHTA, CDR2 FQGTGA. Here the CDR3 reads CASSNPGEGTEAFF. CDR3 DNA sequence: TGTGCCAGCAGCAACCCGGGTGAAGGCACTGAAGCTTTCTTT.

The chain employs TRBV5-6 and TRBJ1-2; 7 bases are a match to TRBD1. The CDR3 has 12 amino acids. Trimming cost V 4 bases and J 7 bases; bases outside gene matches: 4. In germline, CDR1 is SGHDT, CDR2 YYEEEE. This chain's CDR3 is CASSRDSPGYTF. The DNA for the CDR3 is TGTGCCAGCAGCCGGGACAGCCCTGGCTACACCTTC.

The chain joins TRBV5-6 to TRBJ1-1; no clear D. There are 14 residues in the CDR3. Germline lookup yields CDR1 SGHDT and CDR2 YYEEEE. V dropped 2 bases and J dropped 2 bases, with 10 bases sitting between them. This CDR3 reads CASSFPGGNTEAFF. The CDR3, as DNA: TGTGCCAGCAGCTTCCCGGGAGGAAACACTGAAGCTTTCTTT.

The chain employs TRBV7-2 and TRBJ1-2, with D unclear. Trimming took off 2 bases at V and 4 bases at J, with 17 bases between the two ends. This CDR3 spans 16 amino acids. CDR1 and CDR2 (germline): SGHTA, FQGNSA. The CDR3 coding sequence is TGTGCCAGCAGCTTATTCTCCAACAGTATCCCCTATGGCTACACCTTC. This translates into CASSLFSNSIPYGYTF.

The chain combines TRBV27 with TRBJ1-6; 10 nucleotides line up with TRBD1. The CDR3 extends over 16 amino acids. Germline lookup yields CDR1 MNHEY and CDR2 SMNVEV (reference sequence). The J segment lost 9 bases and the V segment lost 5 bases, leaving 10 bases of the junction unmatched. The chain's CDR3 is CASSKRTGTGVSPLHF. CDR3 DNA: TGTGCCAGCAGTAAAAGAACCGGGACAGGGGTTTCACCCCTCCACTTT.

This chain joins TRBV27 and TRBJ1-5, with 7 bases that match TRBD1. Germline V CDR1 and CDR2: MNHEY, SMNVEV (reference sequence). This CDR3 has 15 residues. The V segment lost 3 bases and the J segment 2 bases; nucleotides outside the gene matches: 4. The CDR3 coding sequence is TGTGCCAGCAGTTTTCAGGGGGACGGCAATCAGCCCCAGCATTTT. Translated, it gives CASSFQGDGNQPQHF.

CDR3 bases: TGCAGCGTGGGGACAGGGGCAGGCGAGCAGTACTTC. It yields the protein CSVGTGAGEQYF. This sequence joins TRBV29-1 and TRBJ2-7; 10 bases are shared with TRBD1. J gave up 6 bases and V 6 bases, and 5 bases lay outside the gene matches. The CDR3 runs to 12 residues. Germline CDR1 reads SQVTM; CDR2 reads ANQGSEA.

The rearrangement joins TRBV11-2 to TRBJ2-1; 9 positions match TRBD1. The CDR3 runs to 15 residues. Germline CDR1 SGHAT, CDR2 FQNNGV. V shed 1 base and J 7 bases; nucleotides not matched to a gene: 5. CDR3 nucleotide sequence: TGTGCCAGCAGCTTAGGGGGACAGGGCTTTAATGAGCAGTTCTTC. Translated: CASSLGGQGFNEQFF.